This is a list of T cell receptor beta chains from one sample in a study of post-analysis software for immune sequencing data. From the PCR reads, TCRdb called clonotypes with MiXCR, one entry per CDR3 protein. The sample holds about 770,000 distinct CDR3 sequences; 40% to 55% are singletons and the top ten take 4% to 5%. Sequencing was carried out using blood. Receptor source: a girl aged 10-17 years with multiple sclerosis. Each CDR3 is given with its conserved first and last residue. D genes are given only for firm matches. Rows may omit the clone size; those that give it use once, few, many or a size class.

D: NA
size: few
J: TRBJ2-7
V: TRBV5-1
CDR3: CASSRDAHSYEQYF
DNA: TGCGCCAGCAGCCGGGACGCACACTCCTACGAGCAGTACTTC

D: NA
size: many
J: TRBJ2-1
V: TRBV20-1
CDR3: CSARPPGRGEQFF
DNA: TGCAGTGCTAGACCCCCAGGGCGGGGTGAGCAGTTCTTC

D: TRBD2
size: NA
J: TRBJ2-3
V: TRBV5-6
CDR3: CASSISGTSGSSTDTQYF
DNA: TGTGCCAGCAGCATCTCCGGGACTAGCGGGAGTAGCACAGATACGCAGTATTTT

D: NA
size: NA
J: TRBJ1-4
V: TRBV5-1
CDR3: CAGSLDANEKLFF
DNA: TGCGCCGGCAGCTTGGATGCTAATGAAAAACTGTTTTTT

D: NA
size: NA
J: TRBJ1-2
V: TRBV25-1
CDR3: CASSETASNYGYTF
DNA: TGTGCCAGCAGTGAGACAGCCTCGAACTATGGCTACACCTTC

D: TRBD1
size: NA
J: TRBJ2-5
V: TRBV10-3
CDR3: CAISLGQGVSYNEQYF
DNA: TGTGCCATCAGTCTGGGACAGGGTGTATCCTACAATGAGCAGTACTTC

D: NA
size: few
J: TRBJ2-5
V: TRBV5-6
CDR3: CASSLWPQETQYF
DNA: TGTGCCAGCAGCTTATGGCCCCAAGAGACCCAGTACTTC

D: NA
size: NA
J: TRBJ1-1
V: TRBV28
CDR3: CASSQPMGIGTEAFF
DNA: TGTGCCAGCAGTCAACCTATGGGGATCGGCACTGAAGCTTTCTTT

D: NA
size: few
J: TRBJ2-7
V: TRBV20-1
CDR3: CSATGRADYEQYF
DNA: TGCAGTGCTACGGGGCGGGCCGACTACGAGCAGTACTTC

D: TRBD1
size: NA
J: TRBJ1-2
V: TRBV11-2
CDR3: CASSNSIIPGQNFSGYTF
DNA: TGTGCCAGCAGCAATTCCATTATACCGGGACAGAATTTTTCTGGCTACACCTTC

D: TRBD2
size: few
J: TRBJ2-5
V: TRBV7-9
CDR3: CASSITGLRQETQYF
DNA: TGTGCCAGCAGCATCACGGGACTACGGCAAGAGACCCAGTACTTC

D: NA
size: NA
J: TRBJ2-5
V: TRBV20-1
CDR3: CSALAETQYF
DNA: TGCAGTGCGCTAGCTGAGACCCAGTACTTC

D: TRBD2
size: NA
J: TRBJ2-1
V: TRBV5-1
CDR3: CASSDGLVNEQFF
DNA: TGCGCCAGCAGCGACGGACTAGTCAATGAGCAGTTCTTC

D: TRBD2
size: NA
J: TRBJ2-5
V: TRBV29-1
CDR3: CSVRGRETQYF
DNA: TGCAGCGTCCGCGGGAGGGAGACCCAGTACTTC

D: TRBD2
size: few
J: TRBJ2-7
V: TRBV20-1
CDR3: CSARGFLAGGYEQYF
DNA: TGCAGTGCTAGAGGCTTCCTAGCGGGAGGTTACGAGCAGTACTTC

D: NA
size: few
J: TRBJ2-1
V: TRBV29-1
CDR3: CSALDYEQFF
DNA: TGCAGCGCTTTGGATTATGAGCAGTTCTTC

D: NA
size: NA
J: TRBJ2-7
V: TRBV6-6
CDR3: CASSYYINDEQYF
DNA: TGTGCCAGCAGTTACTACATTAACGACGAGCAGTACTTC

D: TRBD1
size: NA
J: TRBJ2-1
V: TRBV7-2
CDR3: CASTLAGTGSNEQFF
DNA: TGTGCCAGTACTCTAGCCGGGACAGGGAGCAATGAGCAGTTCTTC

D: TRBD1
size: few
J: TRBJ1-2
V: TRBV9
CDR3: CASTPDRVLRGYTF
DNA: TGTGCCAGCACCCCGGACAGGGTACTGCGAGGCTACACCTTC

D: NA
size: few
J: TRBJ1-1
V: TRBV7-9
CDR3: CASSFSGQTTEAFF
DNA: TGTGCCAGCAGCTTCTCGGGGCAAACTACTGAAGCTTTCTTT

D: NA
size: NA
J: TRBJ2-1
V: TRBV15
CDR3: CATSRDPQRAYNEQFF
DNA: TGTGCCACCAGCAGAGATCCCCAGCGTGCCTACAATGAGCAGTTCTTC

D: NA
size: NA
J: TRBJ1-2
V: TRBV6-5
CDR3: CASSPGPINYGYTF
DNA: TGTGCCAGCAGCCCCGGGCCGATCAACTATGGCTACACCTTC

D: TRBD2
size: NA
J: TRBJ2-7
V: TRBV29-1
CDR3: CSVDAGGGTTYEQYF
DNA: TGCAGCGTTGACGCGGGAGGGGGAACGACCTACGAGCAGTACTTC

D: TRBD1
size: NA
J: TRBJ2-1
V: TRBV19
CDR3: CASSMGGRGHGNEQFF
DNA: TGTGCCAGTAGTATGGGGGGCAGGGGGCATGGCAATGAGCAGTTCTTC

D: TRBD2
size: NA
J: TRBJ2-7
V: TRBV28
CDR3: CATRDYSYEQYF
DNA: TGTGCCACCAGGGACTATTCCTACGAGCAGTACTTC

D: TRBD1
size: NA
J: TRBJ1-1
V: TRBV29-1
CDR3: CSVGLTGGAEAFF
DNA: TGCAGCGTCGGGCTTACAGGGGGGGCTGAAGCTTTCTTT

D: NA
size: NA
J: TRBJ2-1
V: TRBV27
CDR3: CASSLSRRSSYNEQFF
DNA: TGTGCCAGCAGTTTATCTCGGCGGAGCTCCTACAATGAGCAGTTCTTC

D: TRBD1
size: NA
J: TRBJ1-1
V: TRBV6-6
CDR3: CASSSLDRMNTEAFF
DNA: TGTGCCAGCAGTTCTTTGGACAGGATGAACACTGAAGCTTTCTTT

D: TRBD1
size: once
J: TRBJ2-1
V: TRBV29-1
CDR3: CSGRQGNEQFF
DNA: TGCAGCGGCCGACAGGGGAATGAGCAGTTCTTC

D: TRBD1
size: NA
J: TRBJ1-1
V: TRBV20-1
CDR3: CSAAGVTGGAERVAEAFF
DNA: TGCAGTGCCGCCGGAGTGACAGGGGGCGCGGAACGCGTCGCTGAAGCTTTCTTT

D: TRBD1
size: NA
J: TRBJ1-1
V: TRBV15
CDR3: CATSTGGTDTEAFF
DNA: TGTGCCACCAGCACCGGGGGGACAGACACTGAAGCTTTCTTT

D: NA
size: NA
J: TRBJ2-3
V: TRBV3-1
CDR3: CASGNKRAADTQYF
DNA: TGTGCCAGCGGCAATAAGCGGGCGGCGGATACGCAGTATTTT

D: NA
size: NA
J: TRBJ2-1
V: TRBV5-1
CDR3: CASSLNGGFSSYNEQFF
DNA: TGCGCCAGCAGCTTGAATGGGGGATTCAGCTCCTACAATGAGCAGTTCTTC

D: TRBD1
size: once
J: TRBJ1-2
V: TRBV20-1
CDR3: CSASDRARYGYTF
DNA: TGCAGTGCCTCGGACAGGGCCCGCTATGGCTACACCTTC

D: TRBD1
size: NA
J: TRBJ2-1
V: TRBV7-6
CDR3: CASGPRTGHNGQFF
DNA: TGTGCCAGCGGCCCCCGGACAGGGCACAATGGGCAGTTCTTC

D: TRBD1
size: NA
J: TRBJ2-7
V: TRBV19
CDR3: CASSIGQASSYEQYF
DNA: TGTGCCAGTAGTATCGGACAGGCCAGCTCCTACGAGCAGTACTTC

D: TRBD1
size: NA
J: TRBJ2-2
V: TRBV3-1
CDR3: CASSLDGTGFGELFF
DNA: TGTGCCAGCAGCTTGGACGGGACAGGCTTCGGGGAGCTGTTTTTT

D: NA
size: NA
J: TRBJ1-1
V: TRBV7-9
CDR3: CASSLRAPNTEAFF
DNA: TGTGCCAGCAGCTTGCGGGCCCCGAACACTGAAGCTTTCTTT